This T cell receptor beta chain was identified in a study of T cells in Graves' hyperthyroidism and ophthalmopathy. Overall study findings and caveats: Separation of ophthalmopathy from stable hyperthyroidism was achieved by a 13 V-J model.

Using RNA transcripts as the source, TCR beta CDR3 regions were amplified. TCR CDR3 regions were first amplified by RT-PCR with HTBI primers. TCRdb itself ran the multiplex PCR reads through MiXCR, one entry per CDR3 protein. The data hold 350,000 to 450,000 distinct CDR3 sequences, with about 14% observed a single time. Ten or more counts support this clonotype. Its antigen is unidentified. Germline V gives CDR1 SNHLY, CDR2 FYNNEI. The CDR3 runs to 16 residues. Trimming cost V 6 bases and J 5 bases, with 22 bases left between them. Hyperthyroidism in the patients, aged 18 to 65, was newly diagnosed and under 2 months in duration. Orbital computed tomography and thyroid ultrasound, together with serum TRAb and thyroxine and clinical symptoms, were used for diagnoses. PBMCs came from less than 11 ml fresh peripheral blood.

Sequencing input: blood. The chain links TRBV2 to TRBJ2-5; perhaps D is TRBD1 or TRBD2 (6 bases each). The source is a woman aged 60 to 75 with Graves' hyperthyroidism. The CDR3 spells CASREIPLGGHETQYF. CDR3 in DNA: TGTGCCAGCAGAGAAATCCCCCTAGGGGGGCACGAGACCCAGTACTTC. Combining the CDR3 with reference TRBV2 and TRBJ2-5 gives the whole variable domain EPEVTQTPSHQVTQMGQEVILRCVPISNHLYFYWYRQILGQKVEFLVSFYNNEISEKSEIFDDQFSVERPDGSNFTLKIRSTKLEDSAMYFCASREIPLGGHETQYFGPGTRLLVL.